This TCR beta chain is drawn from a study of beta chain features in type 1 diabetes. Trimming removed 2 bases from V and 4 bases from J, with 11 bases in between. Germline V CDR1 and CDR2: GTSNPN, SVGIG (reference sequence). The CDR3 spans 13 residues. This clone was seen only a few times. The whole isolated RNA underwent reverse transcription, so sequencing captured expressed TCRB transcripts. The method was immunoSEQ multiplex PCR; TCRdb's version includes in-frame clones alone and lacks a portion of them. The table lists some 410,000 clones, roughly an eighth of them singletons. The sequenced sample consisted of naive CD4+ T cells from blood. The TCR sequence derives from a woman aged 18-29 years in good health. The chain carries TRBV30 and TRBJ1-1; TRBD1 is a possible D gene (5 bases). The CDR3 nucleotides read TGTGCCTGGAGTTTATCGCAGGGCACTGAAGCTTTCTTT. Translated: CAWSLSQGTEAFF.